Each of the 18 T cell receptor beta chains below was sequenced from the same sample in a study of vaccination and CD4 T cells after COVID-19. Which antigens these TCRs recognize remains unknown. Treatment denoted: roughly 11-day PBMC culture with coronavirus spike peptide pools or control peptides (ViraFEST assay). The Oncomine TCR Beta short-read assay was applied to DNA of cultured CD4+ T cells. From the PCR reads, TCRdb called clonotypes with MiXCR, one entry per CDR3 protein. Of roughly 8,400 distinct CDR3 sequences in the sample, roughly 71% are singletons; the top ten hold around 40%. Sequencing was done on a sample of CD4+ T cells from blood, cultured in vitro. These receptors were obtained from a human donor who had recovered from COVID-19.

The genes are TRBV7-9 and TRBJ1-1; 7 positions agree with TRBD1. CDR3 size: 15 residues. The V and J ends lost 1 base and 2 bases, in that order; junction bases with no gene match: 4. Germline values: CDR1 SEHNR, CDR2 FQNEAQ (reference sequence). The CDR3 DNA sequence: TGTGCCAGCAGCTTAGGGACAGGATTTAACACTGAAGCTTTCTTT. It encodes CASSLGTGFNTEAFF.

The V gene is TRBV7-2, the J gene TRBJ1-1; 8 bases map to TRBD1. CDR1 and CDR2 (germline): SGHTA, FQGNSA. The CDR3 is 14 residues long. J lost 4 bases, V lost 5 bases, and 6 bases had no gene match. The CDR3 DNA sequence: TGTGCCAGCAGCATTGGACAGGGTGGCACTGAAGCTTTCTTT. This translates into CASSIGQGGTEAFF.

J is TRBJ1-2 and V is TRBV15, with TRBD1 as a possible D gene (5 bases). V was pared by 0 bases and J by 0 bases, with 8 bases between. The CDR3 is 15 amino acids. Germline CDR1 reads LNHNV; CDR2 reads YYDKDF (reference sequence). CDR3 residues: CATSREGRANYGYTF. In DNA, the CDR3 is TGTGCCACCAGCAGAGAAGGCAGGGCTAACTATGGCTACACCTTC.

The DNA of the CDR3 is TGTGCCACCCACCCAGGTGGCAATCAGCCCCAGCATTTT. This encodes CATHPGGNQPQHF. This chain connects TRBV2 to TRBJ1-5; no reliable D call. This CDR3 contains 13 residues. Between the trimmed V and J ends, which lost 10 bases and 2 bases, there was a span of 12 bases. In germline, CDR1 is SNHLY, CDR2 FYNNEI.

The rearrangement joins TRBV5-1 to TRBJ2-3; weak D call: TRBD2 (6 bases). The V and J ends lost 0 bases and 4 bases respectively, with 15 bases between them. Per germline, CDR1 SGHRS and CDR2 YFSETQ. CDR3 length: 16 residues. DNA for the CDR3: TGCGCCAGCAGCTTGGGAGGCGCCCCGGGGGCAGATACGCAGTATTTT. Encoded protein: CASSLGGAPGADTQYF. The full variable domain, rest sourced from reference TRBV5-1 and TRBJ2-3, is KAGVTQTPRYLIKTRGQQVTLSCSPISGHRSVSWYQQTPGQGLQFLFEYFSETQRNKGNFPGRFSGRQFSNSRSEMNVSTLELGDSALYLCASSLGGAPGADTQYFGPGTRLTVL.

The chain carries TRBV25-1 and TRBJ2-5, with D possibly matching TRBD2 (6 bases). This CDR3 has 16 amino acids. Looked up from germline, CDR1 is MGHDK and CDR2 is SYGVNS. The V and J ends lost 1 base and 1 base respectively, with 13 bases between them. The DNA for the CDR3 is TGTGCCAGCAGTGAATTCGGGCGGGGTGGCCAAGAGACCCAGTACTTC. Its protein is CASSEFGRGGQETQYF.

The chain recombines TRBV20-1 with TRBJ1-6; weak D call: TRBD1 (5 bases). This CDR3 is built from 15 residues. Looked up from germline, CDR1 is DFQATT and CDR2 is SNEGSKA (reference sequence). Trimming pared 3 bases from V and 7 bases from J, leaving 16 bases between. The CDR3 region has the DNA TGCAGTGCTAGGGGGGGGTCGGGTCTAAATTCACCCCTCCACTTT. Its protein product is CSARGGSGLNSPLHF.

The chain recombines TRBV24-1 with TRBJ1-2, with D perhaps matching TRBD1 (5 bases). V dropped 7 bases and J dropped 2 bases, with 13 bases sitting between them. Looked up from germline, CDR1 is KGHDR and CDR2 is SFDVKD. This CDR3 is 14 amino acids long. The DNA for the CDR3 is TGTGCCACCAGCGGCACGGGGGGGAACTATGGCTACACCTTC. Its protein product is CATSGTGGNYGYTF.

This chain joins TRBV24-1 and TRBJ1-1; D might be TRBD1 (5 bases). Germline CDR1 KGHDR, CDR2 SFDVKD. CDR3 size: 16 residues. V was trimmed by 0 bases and J by 6 bases, leaving 16 bases between them. CDR3 coding DNA: TGTGCCACCAGTGATTTGCAGGGTCCCAGGGTGGCTGAAGCTTTCTTT. As protein: CATSDLQGPRVAEAFF.

The chain carries TRBV25-1 and TRBJ2-1, with 9 bases identical to TRBD1. The V gene's germline CDR1 is MGHDK and CDR2 SYGVNS. Trimming took 4 bases from V and 7 from J; bases not matched to a gene: 5. The CDR3 length is 14 residues. The DNA for the CDR3 is TGTGCCAGCAGTGTGACAGGGGGAATAAATGAGCAGTTCTTC. Encoded protein: CASSVTGGINEQFF.

The V call is TRBV7-2, the J call TRBJ1-6; D call uncertain. This CDR3 contains 17 residues. Germline assignment: CDR1 SGHTA and CDR2 FQGNSA. Trimming left V 2 bases short and J 0 bases short, with 11 bases between. The CDR3, as DNA: TGTGCCAGCAGCTTACGGTCAGGAAGCTCCTATAATTCACCCCTCCACTTT. The encoded protein is CASSLRSGSSYNSPLHF.

The chain recombines TRBV21-1 with TRBJ2-7; the table's D call, TRBD2, has no DNA check behind it. TRBV21-1 is designated a pseudogene. The CDR3 has 15 residues. CDR3 sequence: CASRSPHILNYEQYF. CDR3 nucleotides: TGTGCCAGCAGGAGTCCTCACATCTTGAATTACGAGCAGTACTTC.

This sequence joins TRBV20-1 and TRBJ1-2; tentative D call: TRBD1 (6 bases). Germline-derived CDR1 and CDR2 are DFQATT and SNEGSKA (reference sequence). V shed 3 bases and J shed 4 bases, with 9 bases lying between them. This CDR3 is 12 amino acids long. CDR3 amino acids: CSASGQTYGYTF. The DNA for the CDR3 is TGCAGTGCTAGCGGACAGACCTATGGCTACACCTTC.

The gene calls are TRBV6-5 and TRBJ2-2; TRBD2 aligns across 13 bases. The germline CDR1 and CDR2 sequences are MNHEY and SVGAGI. This CDR3 has 17 residues. Losses at the gene ends were 4 bases for V and 6 bases for J; bases not matched to a gene: 8. The CDR3 loop reads CASSSAGLAGVPGELFF. For the CDR3, the DNA is TGTGCCAGCAGTTCCGCCGGACTAGCGGGAGTCCCCGGGGAGCTGTTTTTT.

The chain carries TRBV24-1 and TRBJ2-1, with 7 bases that match TRBD2. This CDR3 spans 15 amino acids. V shed 0 bases and J 7 bases; nucleotides not matched to a gene: 5. Germline values: CDR1 KGHDR, CDR2 SFDVKD. CDR3 protein: CATSDLSGTRNEQFF. As DNA, the CDR3 is TGTGCCACCAGTGATTTGAGCGGGACGAGGAATGAGCAGTTCTTC.

This clonotype has a handful of counts. The gene calls are TRBV20-1 and TRBJ2-1; D possibly corresponds to TRBD2 (6 bases). V was shortened by 2 bases and J by 7 bases, with 18 bases between the two germline ends. The germline V gene has CDR1 DFQATT and CDR2 SNEGSKA (reference sequence). This CDR3 has 15 residues. In DNA, the CDR3 is TGCAGTGCTAGATTACGGCAGGGCGGGATGAATGAGCAGTTCTTC. Protein sequence: CSARLRQGGMNEQFF.

V gene TRBV6-1 combines with J gene TRBJ2-5, with TRBD1 identical over 7 bases. CDR1 is MNHNS, CDR2 SASEGT, per germline. Trimming removed 5 bases from V and 5 bases from J; junction bases left unmatched: 2. The CDR3 is 12 amino acids. CDR3 amino acids: CASSPTGETQYF. The CDR3 nucleotides are TGTGCCAGCAGTCCGACAGGGGAGACCCAGTACTTC.

This clonotype was found once. The chain recombines TRBV5-4 with TRBJ2-1, with 9 bases lining up with TRBD1. J was trimmed by 6 bases and V by 4 bases; bases with no gene match: 2. The CDR3 has 13 amino acids. Germline lookup yields CDR1 SGHNT and CDR2 YYREEE (reference sequence). CDR3 sequence: CASSLTGGNEQFF. CDR3 nucleotides: TGTGCCAGCAGCCTGACAGGGGGCAATGAGCAGTTCTTC.